This T cell receptor (beta chain) was observed in a study of T cells after posttransplantation cyclophosphamide. General study findings and limits: After PTCy, TRB diversity resembled that of CNI/methotrexate controls.

Sequencing used immunoSEQ multiplex PCR; TCRdb keeps in-frame clones, though not all of them. The table lists about 36,000 clones, no singletons, with about 1.2% in the top ten. Peripheral blood was collected from the related graft donor on the marrow donation day. In its sample, this clone was seen many times. The antigen is undetermined. This TCR came from a girl aged 5-17 years in good health, CMV-negative, and a related stem cell transplant donor. Sequences were obtained from PBMCs.

CDR3 DNA: TGTGCCAGCAGCCCGGGACAGGGATCTCAGCCCCAGCATTTT. Translation: CASSPGQGSQPQHF. The rearrangement joins TRBV7-9 to TRBJ1-5, with 9 bases aligning to TRBD1. This CDR3 contains 14 residues. V lost 5 bases to trimming and J lost 6 bases; unmatched junction nucleotides: 5. Germline lookup yields CDR1 SEHNR and CDR2 FQNEAQ (reference sequence).